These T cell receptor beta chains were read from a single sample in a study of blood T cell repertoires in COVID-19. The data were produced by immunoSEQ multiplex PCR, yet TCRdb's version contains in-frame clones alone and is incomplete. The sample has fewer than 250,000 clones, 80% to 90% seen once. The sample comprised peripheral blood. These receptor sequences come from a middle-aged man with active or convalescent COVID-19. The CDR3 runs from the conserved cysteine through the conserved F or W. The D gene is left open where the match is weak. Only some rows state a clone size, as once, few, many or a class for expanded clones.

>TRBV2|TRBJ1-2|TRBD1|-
CASTFGTGSGSYGYTF
TGTGCCAGCACCTTCGGGACAGGGTCAGGATCCTATGGCTACACCTTC
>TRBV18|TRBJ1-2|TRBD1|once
CASSPLGQGARHGYTF
TGTGCCAGCTCACCGCTCGGACAGGGGGCTCGACATGGCTACACCTTC
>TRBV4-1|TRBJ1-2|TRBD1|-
CASSQRTGHYGYTF
TGCGCCAGCAGCCAAAGGACAGGACATTATGGCTACACCTTC
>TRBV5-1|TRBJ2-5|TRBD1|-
CASSLAGQGAGETQYF
TGCGCCAGCAGCTTGGCAGGGCAGGGGGCGGGAGAGACCCAGTACTTC
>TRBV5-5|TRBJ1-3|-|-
CASSFFQGSGNTIYF
TGTGCCAGCAGCTTTTTCCAGGGCTCTGGAAACACCATATATTTT
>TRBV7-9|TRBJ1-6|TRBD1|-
CASSPRTGDGNSPLHF
TGTGCCAGCAGCCCCAGGACAGGGGATGGTAATTCACCCCTCCACTTT
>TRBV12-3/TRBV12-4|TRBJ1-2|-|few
CASSGTNYGYTF
TGTGCCAGCAGCGGGACTAACTATGGCTACACCTTC
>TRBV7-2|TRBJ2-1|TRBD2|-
CASSFLGSGTNEQFF
TGTGCCAGCAGCTTTCTCGGAAGCGGGACGAATGAGCAGTTCTTC
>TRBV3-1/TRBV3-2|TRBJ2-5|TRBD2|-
CASSQVGTGGLQETQYF
TGTGCCAGCAGCCAAGTAGGTACGGGGGGACTCCAAGAGACCCAGTACTTC
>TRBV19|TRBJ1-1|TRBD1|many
CASSPSNRGSGTEAFF
TGTGCCAGTAGTCCTTCTAACAGGGGATCGGGCACTGAAGCTTTCTTT
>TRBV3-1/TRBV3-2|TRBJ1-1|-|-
CASRNGNTNTEAFF
TGTGCCAGCAGAAATGGCAATACGAACACTGAAGCTTTCTTT
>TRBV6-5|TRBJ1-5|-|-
CASSTAGADNQPQHF
TGTGCCAGCAGTACCGCAGGGGCCGACAATCAGCCCCAGCATTTT
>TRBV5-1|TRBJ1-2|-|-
CASSSPGDGSGYTF
TGCGCCAGCAGCTCACCGGGAGATGGCTCTGGCTACACCTTC
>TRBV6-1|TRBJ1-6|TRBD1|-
CASSVSQGASGSPLHF
TGTGCCAGCAGTGTGTCACAGGGGGCGAGTGGGTCACCCCTCCACTTT
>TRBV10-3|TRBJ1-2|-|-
CAISLASLYGYTF
TGTGCCATCAGCCTAGCTAGTCTATATGGCTACACCTTC
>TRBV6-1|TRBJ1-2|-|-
CASSELSGDGYTF
TGTGCCAGCAGTGAATTGTCAGGGGATGGCTACACCTTC
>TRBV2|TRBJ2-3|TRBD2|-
CASSPWASGRGTDTQYF
TGTGCCAGCAGTCCATGGGCTAGCGGGAGAGGAACAGATACGCAGTATTTT
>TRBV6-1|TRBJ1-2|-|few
CASSESGHHYYGYTF
TGTGCCAGCAGTGAATCGGGACACCACTACTATGGCTACACCTTC
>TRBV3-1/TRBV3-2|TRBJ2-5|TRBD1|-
CASSPPGTGETQYF
TGTGCCAGCAGCCCCCCCGGGACAGGGGAGACCCAGTACTTC
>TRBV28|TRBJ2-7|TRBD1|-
CASPQGDRTYEQYF
TGTGCCAGCCCTCAAGGGGACAGGACCTACGAGCAGTACTTC
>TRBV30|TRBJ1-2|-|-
CAWSRGLNYGYTF
TGTGCCTGGAGTAGGGGGTTAAACTATGGCTACACCTTC
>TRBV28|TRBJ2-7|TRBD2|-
CASTPGGGPRKYEQYF
TGTGCCAGCACCCCCGGCGGGGGACCGAGAAAATACGAGCAGTACTTC
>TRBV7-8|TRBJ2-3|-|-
CASSLAQNGLTDTQYF
TGTGCCAGCAGCTTAGCGCAGAACGGACTCACAGATACGCAGTATTTT
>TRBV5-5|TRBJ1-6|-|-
CASSSLTNSYNSPLHF
TGTGCCAGCAGCTCTTTGACAAATTCCTATAATTCACCCCTCCACTTT
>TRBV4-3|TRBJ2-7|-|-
CASSQAQGDYEQYF
TGCGCCAGCAGCCAAGCACAGGGAGACTACGAGCAGTACTTC
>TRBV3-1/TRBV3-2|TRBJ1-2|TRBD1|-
CASSLLGTGGTYGYTF
TGTGCCAGCAGCCTCTTGGGTACAGGGGGGACCTATGGCTACACCTTC
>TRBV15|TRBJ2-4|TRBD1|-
CATSRGTGMAKNIQYF
TGTGCCACCAGCAGAGGGACAGGGATGGCCAAAAACATTCAGTACTTC
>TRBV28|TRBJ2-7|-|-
CASSLTGRYEQYF
TGTGCCAGCAGTTTGACAGGGAGGTACGAGCAGTACTTC
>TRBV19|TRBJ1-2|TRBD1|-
CASSPPQGLTGYTF
TGTGCCAGTAGTCCCCCACAGGGGCTTACTGGCTACACCTTC